This T cell receptor beta chain was identified during a study of T-cell reconstitution after alpha-beta-depleted transplantation in children. Trimming removed 6 bases at V and 4 bases at J, with 13 bases between. Germline V gene sequence: CDR1 SGHDN, CDR2 FVKESK. The CDR3 is made up of 14 amino acids. The TCRbeta library incorporated unique molecular identifiers. A single record per CDR3 protein comes from TCRdb applying MiXCR to the PCR reads. The table shows approximately 83,000 distinct CDR3 sequences, with 7% to 9% occurring only once. The V gene is TRBV14, the J gene TRBJ1-3; D ambiguous. Here the sequenced sample was PBMCs from the stem cell graft donor, taken from the stem cell graft. This receptor was identified in a human donor who donated a stem cell graft to a child with congenital amegakaryocytic thrombocytopenia. In DNA form, the CDR3 reads TGTGCCAGCAGTTCCCTAATATGGGGAAACACCATATATTTT. The encoded protein is CASSSLIWGNTIYF.